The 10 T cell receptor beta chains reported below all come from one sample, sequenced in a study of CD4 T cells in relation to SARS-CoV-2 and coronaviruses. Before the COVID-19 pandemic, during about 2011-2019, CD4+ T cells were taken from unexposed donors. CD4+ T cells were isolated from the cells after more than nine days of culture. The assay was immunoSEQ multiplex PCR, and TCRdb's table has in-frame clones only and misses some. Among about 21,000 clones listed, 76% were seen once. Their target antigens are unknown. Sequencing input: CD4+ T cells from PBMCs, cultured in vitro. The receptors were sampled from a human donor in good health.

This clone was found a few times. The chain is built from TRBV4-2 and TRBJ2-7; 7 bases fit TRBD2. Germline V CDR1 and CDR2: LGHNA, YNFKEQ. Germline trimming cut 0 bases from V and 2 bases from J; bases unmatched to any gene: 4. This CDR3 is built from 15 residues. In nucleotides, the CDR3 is TGTGCCAGCAGCCAAGACCTAGCGGTCGCCTACGAGCAGTACTTC. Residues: CASSQDLAVAYEQYF.

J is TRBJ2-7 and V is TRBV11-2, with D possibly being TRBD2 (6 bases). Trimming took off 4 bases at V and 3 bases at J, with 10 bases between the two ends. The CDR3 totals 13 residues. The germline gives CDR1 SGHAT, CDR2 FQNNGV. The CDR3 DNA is TGTGCCAGCAGCTCCCGGGGGATCTACGAGCAGTACTTC. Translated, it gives CASSSRGIYEQYF.

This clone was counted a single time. The CDR3: CASRGTVSYEQYF. CDR3 bases: TGTGCCAGCAGAGGGACAGTCTCCTACGAGCAGTACTTC. The V and J genes are TRBV25-1 and TRBJ2-7; 7 bases line up with TRBD1. Unmatched junction bases numbered 2, after V lost 6 bases and J lost 0 bases. The CDR3 totals 13 residues. The germline V gene has CDR1 MGHDK and CDR2 SYGVNS.

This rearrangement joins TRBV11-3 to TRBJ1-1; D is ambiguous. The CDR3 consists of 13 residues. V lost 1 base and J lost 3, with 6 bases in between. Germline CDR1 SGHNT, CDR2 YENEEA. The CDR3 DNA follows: TGTGCCAGCAGCTTAGGAACTCACACTGAAGCTTTCTTT. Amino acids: CASSLGTHTEAFF.

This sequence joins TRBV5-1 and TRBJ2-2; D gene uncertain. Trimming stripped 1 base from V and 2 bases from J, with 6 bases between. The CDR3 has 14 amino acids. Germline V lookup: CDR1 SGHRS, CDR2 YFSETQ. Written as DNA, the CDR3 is TGCGCCAGCAGCTTGTGGGGAAACACCGGGGAGCTGTTTTTT. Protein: CASSLWGNTGELFF.

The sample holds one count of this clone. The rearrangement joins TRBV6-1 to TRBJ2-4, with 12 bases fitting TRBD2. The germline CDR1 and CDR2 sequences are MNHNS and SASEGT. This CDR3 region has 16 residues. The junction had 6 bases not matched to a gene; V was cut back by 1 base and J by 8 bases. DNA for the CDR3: TGTGCCAGCAGTGAAGGGCTAGCGGGAGGGGGGGACATTCAGTACTTC. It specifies CASSEGLAGGGDIQYF.

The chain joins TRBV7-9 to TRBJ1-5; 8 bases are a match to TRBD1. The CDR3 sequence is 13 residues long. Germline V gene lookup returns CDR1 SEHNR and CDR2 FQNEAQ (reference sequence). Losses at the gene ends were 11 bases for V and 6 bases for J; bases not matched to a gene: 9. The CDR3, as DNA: TGTGCCTCCGCTCAGGGGGCCGGTCAGCCCCAGCATTTT. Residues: CASAQGAGQPQHF.

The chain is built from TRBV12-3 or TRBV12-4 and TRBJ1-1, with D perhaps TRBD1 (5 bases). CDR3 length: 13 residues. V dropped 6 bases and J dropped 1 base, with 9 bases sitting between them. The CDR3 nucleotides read TGTGCCAGCAGGAGGACACAGAACACTGAAGCTTTCTTT. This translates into CASRRTQNTEAFF.

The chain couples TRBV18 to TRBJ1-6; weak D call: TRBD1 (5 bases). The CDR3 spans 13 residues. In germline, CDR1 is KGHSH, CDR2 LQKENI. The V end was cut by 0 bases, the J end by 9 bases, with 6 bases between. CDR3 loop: CASSPPGPSPLHF. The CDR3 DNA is TGTGCCAGCTCACCACCGGGGCCTTCACCCCTCCACTTT.

CDR3 in amino acids: CASSLAAQQNTEAFF. CDR3 nucleotide sequence: TGCGCCAGCAGCTTGGCTGCCCAGCAGAACACTGAAGCTTTCTTT. J is TRBJ1-1 and V is TRBV5-1; no reliable D call. CDR1 and CDR2 (germline): SGHRS, YFSETQ. V gave up 0 bases and J gave up 1 base, with 10 bases separating them. The CDR3 spans 15 residues. Filled out from reference TRBV5-1 and TRBJ1-1, the complete variable domain reads KAGVTQTPRYLIKTRGQQVTLSCSPISGHRSVSWYQQTPGQGLQFLFEYFSETQRNKGNFPGRFSGRQFSNSRSEMNVSTLELGDSALYLCASSLAAQQNTEAFFGQGTRLTVV.